Shown below are 5 T cell receptor beta chains from a single sample sequenced in a study of OX40 agonist ivuxolimab in advanced cancers. Only in-frame clones appear in the TCRdb table, and some are missing; sequencing was by immunoSEQ multiplex PCR. The sample records around 76,000 clones, 80% to 90% being singletons. The sample in question was CD4+ or CD8+ T cells sorted from blood, obtained in a trial of the OX40 agonist ivuxolimab. The receptors were sampled from an adult with an advanced solid tumor such as melanoma, head and neck, liver or kidney cancer.

The chain employs TRBV7-2 and TRBJ2-4, with D perhaps matching TRBD1 (5 bases). Germline assignment: CDR1 SGHTA and CDR2 FQGNSA. V was trimmed by 5 bases and J by 11 bases, leaving 19 bases between them. The length of the CDR3 is 14 residues. CDR3 sequence: CASSPDRQSSFQYF. The CDR3 coding sequence is TGTGCCAGCAGCCCCGACAGACAGTCCTCTTTTCAGTACTTC.

This clone was detected once. The chain carries TRBV2 and TRBJ2-7; D is perhaps TRBD1 (7 bases). This CDR3 has 13 residues. Trimming cost V 6 bases and J 1 base, with 10 bases left between them. Germline V gives CDR1 SNHLY, CDR2 FYNNEI. CDR3 residues: CASRAGQSYEQYF. Here the CDR3 DNA reads TGTGCCAGCAGGGCGGGACAGTCCTACGAGCAGTACTTC.

This clone was observed a few times. This chain uses TRBV6-5 with TRBJ1-1; D is unclear. Germline CDR1 MNHEY, CDR2 SVGAGI. V lost 4 bases, J lost 4 bases, and 19 bases lay in between. The CDR3 loop spans 16 amino acids. This CDR3 is CASSSPREGLGTEAFF. CDR3 sequence (DNA): TGTGCCAGCAGTTCCCCTCGGGAGGGATTGGGCACTGAAGCTTTCTTT.

The chain uses TRBV4-3 and TRBJ2-3; TRBD1 matches 8 bases. The CDR3 runs to 14 residues. The germline CDR1 and CDR2 sequences are LGHNA and YSLEER. J gave up 4 bases and V 3 bases, and 3 bases lay outside the gene matches. This CDR3 is CASSHPGQADTQYF. CDR3 sequence (DNA): TGCGCCAGCAGCCATCCGGGACAGGCAGATACGCAGTATTTT.

By share, this clone counts as medium-sized. The genes are TRBV4-3 and TRBJ1-2, with TRBD1 as a possible D gene (5 bases). Trimming left V 0 bases short and J 7 bases short, with 21 bases between. There are 17 residues in the CDR3. CDR1 and CDR2 (germline): LGHNA, YSLEER. The CDR3 DNA is TGCGCCAGCAGCCAAGATCTATCGCCGATGGGGGTTAGTGGCTACACCTTC. Residues: CASSQDLSPMGVSGYTF.